The 29 T cell receptor beta chains below all came from one sample that was sequenced in a study of blood T cell repertoires in COVID-19. Profiled with immunoSEQ multiplex PCR; TCRdb holds only in-frame clones, not every one. In the table there are 35,000 to 50,000 clones, roughly nine tenths of which are singletons. The sequencing input was peripheral blood. The source is a man in his 70s with active COVID-19.

The table lists this clone with a count of one. The V and J genes are TRBV28 and TRBJ2-6, with D possibly TRBD1 on 6 matching bases. This CDR3 is built from 15 residues. Germline V gene sequence: CDR1 MDHEN, CDR2 SYDVKM. Deletions cut 7 bases from V and 9 bases from J, with 19 bases between. The CDR3 loop reads CASTPGTYYSNVLTF. CDR3 bases: TGTGCCAGCACGCCTGGGACATACTACAGCAACGTCCTGACTTTC.

This clone qualifies as medium-sized. The rearrangement uses TRBV19 and TRBJ1-5; weak D call: TRBD1 (5 bases). The CDR3 spans 16 residues. CDR1 LNHDA and CDR2 SQIVND come from the germline V gene (reference sequence). The V end lost 3 bases, the J end lost 7 bases, and 19 bases lay between the germline ends. The DNA of the CDR3 is TGTGCCAGTAGTATGTTAGCCGGGGGGAACGAACAGCCCCAGCATTTT. It yields the protein CASSMLAGGNEQPQHF.

CDR3 protein: CASSPEVVYNEQFF. CDR3 nucleotides: TGTGCCAGCAGCCCAGAGGTAGTCTACAATGAGCAGTTCTTC. The chain recombines TRBV7-8 with TRBJ2-1; no reliable D call. CDR3 length: 14 amino acids. Germline V gene sequence: CDR1 SGHVS, CDR2 FQNEAQ. V was clipped by 5 bases and J by 3 bases, with 11 bases between them.

The chain recombines TRBV18 with TRBJ2-5; 9 bases are a match to TRBD1. The germline CDR1 and CDR2 sequences are KGHSH and LQKENI. The V segment lost 3 bases and the J segment 0 bases; nucleotides outside the gene matches: 5. This CDR3 has 16 residues. The CDR3 DNA sequence: TGTGCCAGCTCACCGGTGGGGACAGGGCACCAAGAGACCCAGTACTTC. Its protein is CASSPVGTGHQETQYF.

The chain is built from TRBV29-1 and TRBJ2-7; 10 positions agree with TRBD2. The germline gives CDR1 SQVTM, CDR2 ANQGSEA. V lost 2 bases to trimming and J lost 6 bases; unmatched junction nucleotides: 7. The CDR3 is 14 residues long. The chain's CDR3 is CSVEFPSGGSEQYF. CDR3 coding DNA: TGCAGCGTTGAATTCCCTAGCGGGGGTAGCGAGCAGTACTTC.

This chain connects TRBV6-4 to TRBJ2-3; 13 positions match TRBD2. J lost 3 bases, V lost 6 bases, and 3 bases had no gene match. CDR3 length equals 15 residues. Germline CDR1 and CDR2: MRHNA and SNTAGT. CDR3: CASSLLAGGTDTQYF. The CDR3 DNA follows: TGTGCCAGCAGCTTACTAGCGGGGGGGACAGATACGCAGTATTTT.

The rearrangement joins TRBV11-2 to TRBJ2-2, with 9 bases aligning to TRBD1. The J segment lost 5 bases and the V segment lost 6 bases, leaving 7 bases of the junction unmatched. Germline V gene data show CDR1 as SGHAT and CDR2 as FQNNGV. This CDR3 has 15 residues. CDR3 sequence reads: CASSRDRVRTGELFF. The CDR3 DNA reads as TGTGCCAGCAGTCGGGACAGGGTTCGGACCGGGGAGCTGTTTTTT.

The CDR3 bases are TGTGCCAGCAGCCAAGCAGCGGGGGGCAATCAGCCCCAGCATTTT. This encodes CASSQAAGGNQPQHF. The chain recombines TRBV3-1 (or the pseudogene TRBV3-2) with TRBJ1-5; D might be TRBD1 (5 bases). Germline V gene lookup returns CDR1 LGHDT and CDR2 YNNKEL (reference sequence). The CDR3 totals 15 residues. V was trimmed by 1 base and J by 2 bases, leaving 9 bases between them.

This clone appeared a few times. V and J are TRBV6-1 and TRBJ2-7, with D maybe TRBD2 (6 bases). Germline CDR1 reads MNHNS; CDR2 reads SASEGT. This CDR3 spans 14 amino acids. V was clipped by 0 bases and J by 2 bases, with 8 bases between them. The CDR3 sequence: CASSEARGTYEQYF. CDR3 DNA sequence: TGTGCCAGCAGTGAAGCCCGGGGGACCTACGAGCAGTACTTC.

V and J are TRBV11-2 and TRBJ2-1; 8 bases match TRBD2. This CDR3 is built from 14 residues. Germline V gene sequence: CDR1 SGHAT, CDR2 FQNNGV. The ends lost 5 bases at V and 8 bases at J; junction bases unmatched: 8. CDR3 region: CASSRRLASYEQFF. DNA for the CDR3: TGTGCCAGCAGCCGAAGACTAGCGTCATATGAGCAGTTCTTC.

The CDR3 DNA follows: TGTGCCAGCAGTTTATACGGCCAGGGCAATGAGCAGTTCTTC. This sequence encodes CASSLYGQGNEQFF. The chain recombines TRBV27 with TRBJ2-1; TRBD1 might be the D (5 bases). V shed 1 base and J shed 6 bases, with 10 bases lying between them. Germline V gives CDR1 MNHEY, CDR2 SMNVEV (reference sequence). CDR3 length: 14 amino acids.

The gene calls are TRBV7-8 and TRBJ2-2; 7 nucleotides agree with TRBD2. The CDR3 is 14 residues long. The germline gives CDR1 SGHVS, CDR2 FQNEAQ. V gave up 7 bases and J gave up 6 bases; unmatched junction bases: 8. The CDR3 reads CASTLDGGAGELFF. The CDR3 DNA sequence: TGTGCCAGCACCTTGGATGGGGGGGCCGGGGAGCTGTTTTTT.

The V gene is TRBV6-1, the J gene TRBJ1-1; no clear D. In germline, CDR1 is MNHNS, CDR2 SASEGT. The CDR3 runs 13 residues. Trimming pared 1 base from V and 1 base from J, leaving 4 bases between. In DNA form, the CDR3 reads TGTGCCAGCAGTGAAGACAGGAACACTGAAGCTTTCTTT. Its protein product is CASSEDRNTEAFF.

The chain combines TRBV5-1 with TRBJ1-2; possibly TRBD1 for D (5 bases). Trimming took 1 base from V and 7 from J, leaving 14 bases between them. The CDR3 totals 14 residues. The germline CDR1 and CDR2 sequences are SGHRS and YFSETQ. The CDR3 DNA sequence: TGCGCCAGCAGCTTGCTCACAGGTTCTCCTGGCTACACCTTC. It yields the protein CASSLLTGSPGYTF.

The chain has TRBV9 and TRBJ2-1, with TRBD2 identical over 11 bases. The V gene's germline CDR1 is SGDLS and CDR2 YYNGEE. V lost 2 bases and J lost 7; bases outside the gene matches: 8. This CDR3 is built from 16 residues. This CDR3 reads CASSVYSGGARNEQFF. The CDR3 coding sequence is TGTGCCAGCAGCGTTTATAGCGGGGGGGCCAGGAATGAGCAGTTCTTC.

The chain combines TRBV19 with TRBJ1-2, with 10 bases identical to TRBD1. Germline assignment: CDR1 LNHDA and CDR2 SQIVND (reference sequence). This CDR3 has 16 amino acids. Unmatched junction bases numbered 8, after V lost 5 bases and J lost 2 bases. CDR3 sequence reads: CASSDSTGGGNYGYTF. Here the CDR3 DNA reads TGTGCCAGTAGTGACTCGACAGGGGGCGGGAACTATGGCTACACCTTC.

This clone has only one observation. The V and J genes are TRBV5-5 and TRBJ1-1, with a possible D match to TRBD1 (6 bases). CDR1 and CDR2 from the germline V gene are SGHKS and YYEKEE (reference sequence). Between the trimmed V and J ends, which lost 0 bases and 4 bases, there was a span of 7 bases. The CDR3 sequence is 13 residues long. The CDR3 nucleotides read TGTGCCAGCAGCTTGGGCAGGGGCACTGAAGCTTTCTTT. Protein: CASSLGRGTEAFF.

V and J are TRBV10-2 and TRBJ1-1, with D perhaps matching TRBD1 (5 bases). The CDR3 sequence is 14 residues long. The germline V gene has CDR1 WSHSY and CDR2 SAAADI. V was clipped by 2 bases and J by 6 bases, with 13 bases between them. The CDR3 DNA reads as TGCGCCAGCAGTGAGCTGGGGGGGAAGGCTGAAGCTTTCTTT. Translated: CASSELGGKAEAFF.

This clone appeared once. CDR3 residues: CATSDPNPGTGTDTQYF. The CDR3 bases are TGTGCCACCAGTGATCCTAACCCCGGGACAGGGACAGATACGCAGTATTTT. This chain links TRBV24-1 with TRBJ2-3; 9 bases map to TRBD1. The V segment lost 3 bases and the J segment 3 bases; nucleotides outside the gene matches: 9. Looked up from germline, CDR1 is KGHDR and CDR2 is SFDVKD. The CDR3 length is 17 residues.

The chain has TRBV19 and TRBJ2-3; 7 positions match TRBD1. J was trimmed by 1 base and V by 6 bases; bases with no gene match: 4. The CDR3 has 14 residues. Germline assignment: CDR1 LNHDA and CDR2 SQIVND (reference sequence). CDR3 nucleotides: TGTGCCAGTAGGGACAGGCAACGCACAGATACGCAGTATTTT. As protein: CASRDRQRTDTQYF. The whole variable domain, filled in from reference TRBV19 and TRBJ2-3, reads DGGITQSPKYLFRKEGQNVTLSCEQNLNHDAMYWYRQDPGQGLRLIYYSQIVNDFQKGDIAEGYSVSREKKESFPLTVTSAQKNPTAFYLCASRDRQRTDTQYFGPGTRLTVL.

V and J are TRBV7-2 and TRBJ1-1, with D unclear. The CDR3 sequence is 14 residues long. V lost 0 bases and J lost 1, with 6 bases in between. Germline CDR1 SGHTA, CDR2 FQGNSA. This CDR3 reads CASSLASRNTEAFF. The CDR3 DNA sequence: TGTGCCAGCAGCTTAGCCTCCCGGAACACTGAAGCTTTCTTT.

V usage is TRBV7-6 and J usage is TRBJ2-2; D may be TRBD2 (7 bases). V lost 5 bases and J 7 bases, leaving 17 bases between the germline ends. The CDR3 runs to 15 residues. Looked up from germline, CDR1 is SGHVS and CDR2 is FNYEAQ. This chain's CDR3 is CASSPEGGGIGELFF. The DNA of the CDR3 is TGTGCCAGCAGCCCCGAGGGGGGGGGAATCGGGGAGCTGTTTTTT.

The chain carries TRBV7-2 and TRBJ2-1, with TRBD2 matching 15 bases. This CDR3 spans 18 amino acids. V shed 1 base and J 5 bases; nucleotides not matched to a gene: 6. Germline V gene data show CDR1 as SGHTA and CDR2 as FQGNSA. CDR3 sequence reads: CASSLGGLAGGANNEQFF. The CDR3 nucleotides are TGTGCCAGCAGCTTAGGCGGACTAGCGGGGGGGGCAAACAATGAGCAGTTCTTC.

V is TRBV5-1 and J is TRBJ1-5, with D unresolved. Trimming took off 0 bases at V and 1 base at J, with 11 bases between the two ends. This CDR3 has 16 residues. Germline values: CDR1 SGHRS, CDR2 YFSETQ. The CDR3 protein is CASSLDPRGSNQPQHF. The DNA for the CDR3 is TGCGCCAGCAGCTTGGATCCCCGCGGGAGCAATCAGCCCCAGCATTTT. Based on the CDR3 plus reference TRBV5-1 and TRBJ1-5, the full variable domain is KAGVTQTPRYLIKTRGQQVTLSCSPISGHRSVSWYQQTPGQGLQFLFEYFSETQRNKGNFPGRFSGRQFSNSRSEMNVSTLELGDSALYLCASSLDPRGSNQPQHFGDGTRLSIL.

The chain has TRBV6-5 and TRBJ1-1; a possible D gene is TRBD1 (6 bases). The V end was cut by 0 bases, the J end by 5 bases, with 13 bases between. The CDR3 has 15 amino acids. Germline V lookup: CDR1 MNHEY, CDR2 SVGAGI. CDR3 residues: CASSYSGGEITEAFF. The CDR3, as DNA: TGTGCCAGCAGTTACTCAGGGGGGGAGATAACTGAAGCTTTCTTT.

This clone occurred once. The genes are TRBV10-1 and TRBJ1-1, with 8 positions matching TRBD1. Germline CDR1 reads WNHNN; CDR2 reads SYGVQD (reference sequence). The junction had 2 bases not matched to a gene; V was cut back by 0 bases and J by 2 bases. This CDR3 contains 15 residues. CDR3 bases: TGCGCCAGCAGTGAGTCGGGGACAGGCAACACTGAAGCTTTCTTT. It codes for CASSESGTGNTEAFF.

The V call is TRBV6-6, the J call TRBJ2-7; 7 nucleotides match TRBD2. CDR1 and CDR2 (germline): MNHNY, SVGAGI (reference sequence). The length of the CDR3 is 14 residues. V was pared by 7 bases and J by 4 bases, with 10 bases of the junction left unmatched. The DNA of the CDR3 is TGTGCCAGCACCGACGGACTAGGCACGTACGAGCAGTACTTC. This sequence encodes CASTDGLGTYEQYF.

The V and J genes are TRBV11-1 and TRBJ2-1, with D uncertain. The CDR3 has 12 amino acids. Germline loops: CDR1 SGHAT, CDR2 FQDESV (reference sequence). V was shortened by 2 bases and J by 8 bases, with 7 bases between the two germline ends. The CDR3 bases are TGTGCCAGCAGCTTAACGACTCATGAGCAGTTCTTC. This codes for CASSLTTHEQFF.

This sequence joins TRBV9 and TRBJ2-7, with TRBD1 matching 7 bases. Germline trimming cut 4 bases from V and 2 bases from J; bases unmatched to any gene: 9. This CDR3 is 15 amino acids long. From germline, CDR1 is SGDLS and CDR2 YYNGEE. This CDR3 reads CASSQTGTVAYEQYF. The CDR3 nucleotides read TGTGCCAGCAGCCAAACCGGGACAGTAGCCTACGAGCAGTACTTC.